What follows are 32 T cell receptor beta chains derived from one specimen sequenced in a study of blood T cell repertoires in COVID-19. Produced via immunoSEQ multiplex PCR; TCRdb's table is partial and in-frame only. The sample holds about 190,000 clones, around 90% seen once. Sequenced material: peripheral blood. All receptors come from a man aged 50-59 years with acute or convalescent COVID-19.

In this sample, this clone turned up once. The chain uses TRBV6-5 and TRBJ2-2; a possible D gene is TRBD1 (6 bases). Germline V gene data show CDR1 as MNHEY and CDR2 as SVGAGI. CDR3 length equals 13 residues. Trimming removed 7 bases at V and 5 bases at J, with 11 bases between. The CDR3 loop reads CASNSQGTGELFF. The CDR3, as DNA: TGTGCCAGCAATTCGCAGGGGACCGGGGAGCTGTTTTTT.

The V and J genes are TRBV7-9 and TRBJ2-7; 10 bases fit TRBD1. Trimming removed 5 bases from V and 6 bases from J; junction bases left unmatched: 7. CDR1 and CDR2 from the germline V gene are SEHNR and FQNEAQ (reference sequence). This CDR3 is 14 amino acids long. DNA of the CDR3: TGTGCCAGCAGCCGCCCGGGACAGGGGACCGAGCAGTACTTC. Residues: CASSRPGQGTEQYF.

This chain links TRBV2 with TRBJ2-7; D may be TRBD2 (6 bases). The V end lost 5 bases, the J end lost 6 bases, and 17 bases lay between the germline ends. The CDR3 is 14 amino acids. The germline gives CDR1 SNHLY, CDR2 FYNNEI. The CDR3 here is CASSLGPRGGEQYF. CDR3 in DNA: TGTGCCAGCAGTCTAGGCCCCCGGGGAGGCGAGCAGTACTTC. The variable domain in full, completed from reference TRBV2 and TRBJ2-7, reads EPEVTQTPSHQVTQMGQEVILRCVPISNHLYFYWYRQILGQKVEFLVSFYNNEISEKSEIFDDQFSVERPDGSNFTLKIRSTKLEDSAMYFCASSLGPRGGEQYFGPGTRLTVT.

This chain connects TRBV2 to TRBJ2-3; 7 positions match TRBD1. CDR3 size: 17 residues. Germline V gene lookup returns CDR1 SNHLY and CDR2 FYNNEI. V was pared by 3 bases and J by 2 bases, with 11 bases of the junction left unmatched. The CDR3 DNA sequence: TGTGCCAGCAGTGAGGGCAGGGGGTTGCTGGACACAGATACGCAGTATTTT. Translation gives CASSEGRGLLDTDTQYF.

CDR3 in amino acids: CASSPTASGSSDTQYF. Here the CDR3 DNA reads TGCGCCAGCAGCCCCACGGCTAGCGGGAGTTCGGATACGCAGTATTTT. The chain combines TRBV4-1 with TRBJ2-3; 10 bases agree with TRBD2. The CDR3 is 16 amino acids. CDR1 and CDR2 (germline): MGHRA, YSYEKL. J was trimmed by 6 bases and V by 4 bases; bases with no gene match: 10.

The CDR3 nucleotides read TGTGCCAGCGCTACGCGGGATTCCTACGAGCAGTACTTC. Translating gives CASATRDSYEQYF. The chain uses TRBV28 and TRBJ2-7; TRBD2 might be the D (6 bases). Germline-derived CDR1 and CDR2 are MDHEN and SYDVKM. V was cut by 8 bases and J by 1 base, with 12 bases left in between. CDR3 length: 13 residues.

The chain couples TRBV28 to TRBJ1-2; TRBD1 matches at 10 bases. Germline loops: CDR1 MDHEN, CDR2 SYDVKM. J gave up 7 bases and V 7 bases, and 12 bases lay outside the gene matches. This CDR3 region has 15 residues. CDR3 nucleotide sequence: TGTGCCAGCATCTCGGGACAGGGGAAAAAGGCTGGCTACACCTTC. Its translation is CASISGQGKKAGYTF.

The chain carries TRBV7-9 and TRBJ2-1, with TRBD1 identical over 8 bases. The CDR3 is 17 residues long. From germline, CDR1 is SEHNR and CDR2 FQNEAQ (reference sequence). Trimming at V came to 4 bases and at J to 0 bases, leaving 8 bases not matched to a gene. CDR3 sequence reads: CASSSRDRPSSYNEQFF. As DNA, the CDR3 is TGTGCCAGCAGCTCACGGGACAGGCCTAGCTCCTACAATGAGCAGTTCTTC.

V is TRBV7-9 and J is TRBJ2-1; 7 positions match TRBD1. The CDR3 has 16 amino acids. After removal of 1 base from V and 8 bases from J, the junction contained 11 bases not matched to a gene. Germline V gene sequence: CDR1 SEHNR, CDR2 FQNEAQ (reference sequence). The CDR3 nucleotides read TGTGCCAGCAGCTTAGTGGAAGGGACAGACGACGATGAGCAGTTCTTC. Protein: CASSLVEGTDDDEQFF.

The chain joins TRBV29-1 to TRBJ2-1, with 12 bases matching TRBD2. The CDR3 spans 14 residues. The V gene end was trimmed by 6 bases and the J gene end by 9 bases; junction bases not matched to a gene: 9. Germline V lookup: CDR1 SQVTM, CDR2 ANQGSEA. The CDR3 DNA reads as TGCAGCGTCGTACCGGGACTAGCGGGTAGTGAGCAGTTCTTC. Encoded protein: CSVVPGLAGSEQFF.

The chain uses TRBV5-6 and TRBJ1-2, with D perhaps matching TRBD1 (5 bases). The CDR3 contains 16 residues. CDR1 and CDR2 from the germline V gene are SGHDT and YYEEEE. The germline V and J ends were trimmed by 0 bases and 0 bases, with 12 bases remaining between them. The CDR3 region has the DNA TGTGCCAGCAGCTTGGCAGGAGCAGGGACTAACTATGGCTACACCTTC. It is translated as CASSLAGAGTNYGYTF.

This chain connects TRBV7-2 to TRBJ2-7, with D maybe TRBD1 (5 bases). The CDR3 totals 11 residues. From germline, CDR1 is SGHTA and CDR2 FQGNSA. Trimming shortened V by 5 bases and J by 4 bases, and 6 bases separated the two germline ends. The CDR3, as DNA: TGTGCCAGCAGCCCAGGGTACGAGCAGTACTTC. This sequence encodes CASSPGYEQYF.

This clone appeared once. This sequence joins TRBV6-1 and TRBJ1-2, with D possibly matching TRBD1 (6 bases). CDR3 length equals 15 residues. Trimming pared 3 bases from V and 3 bases from J, leaving 14 bases between. Germline V gives CDR1 MNHNS, CDR2 SASEGT. The CDR3: CASSEVFGTYYGYTF. The CDR3 bases are TGTGCCAGCAGTGAGGTATTTGGGACATACTATGGCTACACCTTC.

The chain carries TRBV3-1 (or the pseudogene TRBV3-2) and TRBJ2-1; a weak D match, TRBD2 (6 bases). Looked up from germline, CDR1 is LGHDT and CDR2 is YNNKEL (reference sequence). The V end lost 0 bases, the J end lost 8 bases, and 14 bases lay between the germline ends. The CDR3 has 15 residues. The CDR3 loop is CASSQDLSGGDEQFF. Written as DNA, the CDR3 is TGTGCCAGCAGCCAAGATCTCAGCGGAGGGGATGAGCAGTTCTTC.

The V gene is TRBV2, the J gene TRBJ2-7, with D possibly being TRBD1 (6 bases). Germline-derived CDR1 and CDR2 are SNHLY and FYNNEI. The length of the CDR3 is 15 residues. Trimming removed 7 bases at V and 1 base at J, with 17 bases between. The DNA for the CDR3 is TGTGCCAGCACCCAAGGAAGGACAGTATCCTACGAGCAGTACTTC. Encoded protein: CASTQGRTVSYEQYF.

The rearrangement uses TRBV7-2 and TRBJ2-2; unclear D gene. CDR3 length equals 15 residues. The germline V gene encodes CDR1 SGHTA and CDR2 FQGNSA. Deletions cut 1 base from V and 1 base from J, with 7 bases between. The CDR3 region is CASSLGLQNTGELFF. The CDR3 bases are TGTGCCAGCAGCTTAGGGCTCCAGAACACCGGGGAGCTGTTTTTT.

The chain carries TRBV6-2 or TRBV6-3 and TRBJ1-2; D not resolved. The CDR3 runs to 17 residues. Germline V gene lookup returns CDR1 MNHEY and CDR2 SVGEGT. V was trimmed by 2 bases and J by 1 base, leaving 17 bases between them. The CDR3 bases are TGTGCCAGCAGTTACCCTGATGACACACAATTTAACTATGGCTACACCTTC. It is translated as CASSYPDDTQFNYGYTF.

This clone was counted once. The J gene is TRBJ1-1, the V gene TRBV28; D is undetermined. Trimming pared 4 bases from V and 7 bases from J, leaving 13 bases between. The CDR3 contains 13 residues. Germline values: CDR1 MDHEN, CDR2 SYDVKM. The CDR3 protein is CASSSAGILEAFF. CDR3 nucleotide sequence: TGTGCCAGCAGTTCCGCGGGGATCCTTGAAGCTTTCTTT.

The chain uses TRBV27 and TRBJ1-2; 7 nucleotides agree with TRBD1. J gave up 7 bases and V 4 bases, and 6 bases lay outside the gene matches. Germline-derived CDR1 and CDR2 are MNHEY and SMNVEV (reference sequence). CDR3 length: 13 amino acids. Here the CDR3 reads CASSSPDRAGYTF. CDR3 bases: TGTGCCAGCAGTTCCCCTGACAGGGCTGGCTACACCTTC.

This rearrangement joins TRBV24-1 to TRBJ2-7; D is uncertain. CDR3 length: 13 residues. Trimming shortened V by 4 bases and J by 3 bases, and 9 bases separated the two germline ends. Germline CDR1 reads KGHDR; CDR2 reads SFDVKD. The CDR3 here is CATSEPNNYEQYF. The CDR3 bases are TGTGCCACCAGTGAACCGAACAACTACGAGCAGTACTTC.

This chain uses TRBV2 with TRBJ1-4; possible D gene TRBD1, 6 bases. The CDR3 runs 13 residues. CDR1 SNHLY and CDR2 FYNNEI come from the germline V gene. Deletions cut 8 bases from V and 8 bases from J, with 15 bases between. The DNA for the CDR3 is TGTGCCAGCCGGGATTCGGGGGGCGAAAAACTGTTTTTT. Encoded protein: CASRDSGGEKLFF.

This chain uses TRBV11-2 with TRBJ2-3; 10 bases map to TRBD2. J was trimmed by 1 base and V by 1 base; bases with no gene match: 2. CDR3 length equals 16 residues. Germline V gene data show CDR1 as SGHAT and CDR2 as FQNNGV. CDR3 amino acids: CASSLALAGGTDTQYF. CDR3 DNA: TGTGCCAGCAGCTTAGCGCTAGCGGGGGGCACAGATACGCAGTATTTT.

The rearrangement joins TRBV7-2 to TRBJ2-2; D may be TRBD2 (6 bases). This CDR3 has 16 amino acids. Germline assignment: CDR1 SGHTA and CDR2 FQGNSA. Trimming pared 5 bases from V and 0 bases from J, leaving 13 bases between. The CDR3 region is CASSTLAVANTGELFF. In DNA, the CDR3 is TGTGCCAGCAGCACTTTAGCGGTCGCGAACACCGGGGAGCTGTTTTTT.

This sequence joins TRBV10-3 and TRBJ2-7, with 7 bases aligning to TRBD1. The CDR3 consists of 14 residues. From germline, CDR1 is ENHRY and CDR2 SYGVKD. The V gene end was trimmed by 0 bases and the J gene end by 4 bases; junction bases not matched to a gene: 3. CDR3 nucleotides: TGTGCCATCAGTGAGTCCGGGACAGCTTACGAGCAGTACGTC. This sequence encodes CAISESGTAYEQYV.

The chain links TRBV28 to TRBJ1-2; a possible D gene is TRBD1 (5 bases). The germline V gene encodes CDR1 MDHEN and CDR2 SYDVKM. The V and J ends lost 6 bases and 4 bases respectively, with 12 bases between them. The CDR3 is made up of 13 amino acids. The DNA of the CDR3 is TGTGCCAGCAGCTGGACACCCCTCTATGGCTACACCTTC. Amino acid sequence: CASSWTPLYGYTF.

This clone has a single count. The J gene is TRBJ2-7, the V gene TRBV27; D possibly corresponds to TRBD2 (5 bases). Deletions cut 9 bases from V and 2 bases from J, with 14 bases between. This CDR3 has 13 amino acids. Looked up from germline, CDR1 is MNHEY and CDR2 is SMNVEV (reference sequence). In nucleotides, the CDR3 is TGTGCCAGTTCCACGGGGTCGCCCTACGAGCAGTACTTC. Its translation: CASSTGSPYEQYF.

This chain uses TRBV27 with TRBJ1-5, with D possibly being TRBD1 (5 bases). Looked up from germline, CDR1 is MNHEY and CDR2 is SMNVEV (reference sequence). V shed 3 bases and J shed 0 bases, with 9 bases lying between them. The length of the CDR3 is 15 residues. CDR3 residues: CASSLGGNSNQPQHF. CDR3 DNA sequence: TGTGCCAGCAGTTTGGGGGGGAATAGCAATCAGCCCCAGCATTTT.

The rearrangement uses TRBV12-3 or TRBV12-4 and TRBJ2-2; weak D call: TRBD2 (6 bases). V lost 7 bases, J lost 7 bases, and 10 bases lay in between. The CDR3 runs to 12 residues. CDR3 sequence reads: CASKREFGELFF. DNA for the CDR3: TGTGCCAGCAAACGGGAGTTCGGGGAGCTGTTTTTT.

In its sample, this clone was seen a few times. The chain recombines TRBV28 with TRBJ1-6; TRBD1 agrees at 9 bases. The V gene's germline CDR1 is MDHEN and CDR2 SYDVKM. The length of the CDR3 is 14 residues. Trimming cost V 6 bases and J 11 bases; bases outside gene matches: 8. DNA for the CDR3: TGTGCCAGCAGGAACAGGGGGCCGGGGCCACCCCTCCACTTT. Protein product: CASRNRGPGPPLHF.

The rearrangement joins TRBV11-1 to TRBJ1-1; D is unresolved. Germline-derived CDR1 and CDR2 are SGHAT and FQDESV (reference sequence). Trimming removed 5 bases at V and 10 bases at J, with 23 bases between. There are 15 residues in the CDR3. CDR3 sequence (DNA): TGTGCCAGCAGCGAAGGGAGGAGCAGCGGATTAGGAGCTTTCTTT. This codes for CASSEGRSSGLGAFF.

V is TRBV29-1 and J is TRBJ2-5, with 7 bases that match TRBD2. The CDR3 loop spans 13 amino acids. The V and J ends lost 4 bases and 2 bases, in that order; junction bases with no gene match: 4. Germline V CDR1 and CDR2: SQVTM, ANQGSEA. Here the CDR3 DNA reads TGCAGCGTTGGTGGGGGAGGGCAAGAGACCCAGTACTTC. Its protein is CSVGGGGQETQYF.

This clone was seen only once. The chain is built from TRBV30 and TRBJ2-3; the match to TRBD2 covers 7 bases. Germline V gene sequence: CDR1 GTSNPN, CDR2 SVGIG (reference sequence). V gave up 1 base and J gave up 6 bases; unmatched junction bases: 16. The CDR3 is made up of 17 amino acids. CDR3: CAWSGAGEPSWKDTQYF. As DNA, the CDR3 is TGTGCCTGGAGTGGGGCGGGGGAGCCGTCTTGGAAGGATACGCAGTATTTT.